This T cell receptor beta chain emerged from a study of blood T cell repertoires in COVID-19. Background on the study: From the United States, Italy and Spain came samples of acute and convalescent COVID-19. From T cells, B-cell-depleted T cells, or PBMCs came the material, which was cDNA or gDNA.

To note about this clone: Additional DNA sequences in this sample encode the identical CDR3.

Trimming cost V 6 bases and J 1 base, with 9 bases left between them. The CDR3 consists of 13 residues. Per the original methods: From reference gene primer amplification, estimates of nucleated cell counts were derived. TCRdb's table, derived via immunoSEQ multiplex PCR, lists solely in-frame clones and lacks some. The V and J calls and clone size are taken from that table; D and trimming were inferred from the DNA. Altogether 200,000 or so clones are present, 70% to 85% being singletons, with the ten largest covering 6.9%. This sequence originates from a human donor with acute or convalescent COVID-19. The donor label of this sample is uncertain. The chain links TRBV12-3 or TRBV12-4 to TRBJ1-1; TRBD1 is a possible D gene (5 bases). Material for sequencing was peripheral blood. The chain's CDR3 is CASSRGRNTEAFF. The CDR3 DNA follows: TGTGCCAGCAGCCGGGGGAGGAACACTGAAGCTTTCTTT.